Sequencing of this TCR beta chain was carried out in a study of T cell changes during pregnancy in multiple sclerosis. Measured with immunoSEQ multiplex PCR; TCRdb has only the in-frame clones, and not every one. The sample lists tens of thousands of clones, approximately 90% occurring once. There are 18 residues in the CDR3. Germline lookup yields CDR1 SGHRS and CDR2 YFSETQ. The V and J ends lost 1 base and 0 bases, in that order; junction bases with no gene match: 8. The chain combines TRBV5-1 with TRBJ2-1, with 9 bases that match TRBD2. The clonotype originates from a female donor in good health, enrolled as a control in a pregnancy study. Sequenced material: CD4+ T cells from peripheral blood mononuclear cells, taken in the third trimester of pregnancy. The CDR3 nucleotides read TGCGCCAGCAGCTTGAGACTAGCGGAGAGAAGCTCCTACAATGAGCAGTTCTTC. Encoded protein: CASSLRLAERSSYNEQFF.